The 9 T cell receptor beta chains listed next were all sequenced from one sample in a study of blood T cell repertoires in COVID-19. The protocol was immunoSEQ multiplex PCR, while the TCRdb copy is restricted to in-frame clones and leaves out a portion. The repertoire includes some 100,000 clones, roughly 86% of them detected once, and around 10% sits in the top ten. Source material: peripheral blood. The receptors shown here come from a woman aged 25-40 years with acute or convalescent COVID-19.

This rearrangement joins TRBV7-9 to TRBJ1-4; weak D call: TRBD1 (6 bases). Germline loops: CDR1 SEHNR, CDR2 FQNEAQ (reference sequence). The ends were cut back, 5 bases at V and 8 bases at J, with 15 bases in the middle. This CDR3 is 14 amino acids long. The CDR3 loop reads CASSPETGREKLFF. Here the CDR3 DNA reads TGTGCCAGCAGCCCAGAGACAGGACGGGAAAAACTGTTTTTT.

V is TRBV11-3 and J is TRBJ2-7; perhaps TRBD2 as D (6 bases). Germline assignment: CDR1 SGHNT and CDR2 YENEEA. The V end was cut by 5 bases, the J end by 0 bases, with 17 bases between. The CDR3 sequence is 16 residues long. The CDR3 DNA follows: TGTGCCAGCAGCCACAGGTGGGGGGTGAGCTCCTACGAGCAGTACTTC. Protein sequence: CASSHRWGVSSYEQYF.

The V and J genes are TRBV20-1 and TRBJ1-5, with D uncertain. Germline assignment: CDR1 DFQATT and CDR2 SNEGSKA (reference sequence). The CDR3 is made up of 9 amino acids. Deletions cut 6 bases from V and 6 bases from J, with 3 bases between. The DNA of the CDR3 is TGCAGTGCCGGTCAGCCCCAGCATTTT. As protein: CSAGQPQHF.

The gene calls are TRBV25-1 and TRBJ1-5, with 8 bases fitting TRBD1. The CDR3 has 14 amino acids. V lost 6 bases, J lost 4 bases, and 5 bases stayed unmatched. The germline gives CDR1 MGHDK, CDR2 SYGVNS. CDR3 DNA: TGTGCCAGCAGCGAACAGGGGGGAAATCAGCCCCAGCATTTT. Protein product: CASSEQGGNQPQHF. The entire variable domain, with the rest obtained from reference TRBV25-1 and TRBJ1-5, is as follows: EADIYQTPRYLVIGTGKKITLECSQTMGHDKMYWYQQDPGMELHLIHYSYGVNSTEKGDLSSESTVSRIRTEHFPLTLESARPSHTSQYLCASSEQGGNQPQHFGDGTRLSIL.

V and J are TRBV7-9 and TRBJ2-2, with a tentative D call TRBD1 (5 bases). Trimming removed 1 base at V and 0 bases at J, with 9 bases between. The germline V gene encodes CDR1 SEHNR and CDR2 FQNEAQ (reference sequence). The CDR3 is made up of 16 amino acids. This CDR3 is CASSLEGLANTGELFF. DNA of the CDR3: TGTGCCAGCAGCTTAGAGGGGCTTGCGAACACCGGGGAGCTGTTTTTT.

This rearrangement joins TRBV4-2 to TRBJ2-1; unclear D gene. Germline assignment: CDR1 LGHNA and CDR2 YNFKEQ. This CDR3 spans 12 amino acids. Trimming left V 0 bases short and J 9 bases short, with 6 bases between. The CDR3 sequence is CASSQDSLEQFF. Written as DNA, the CDR3 is TGTGCCAGCAGCCAAGACTCCCTTGAGCAGTTCTTC.

This clone was seen only a few times. J is TRBJ1-3 and V is TRBV30; 7 positions match TRBD1. The CDR3 runs 13 residues. Germline CDR1 GTSNPN, CDR2 SVGIG (reference sequence). The V segment lost 2 bases and the J segment 4 bases; nucleotides outside the gene matches: 2. The CDR3 reads CAWSTGAGNTIYF. DNA of the CDR3: TGTGCCTGGAGTACAGGGGCCGGAAACACCATATATTTT.

The chain carries TRBV12-3 or TRBV12-4 and TRBJ2-7; the D is unclear. The CDR3 loop spans 12 amino acids. V lost 5 bases to trimming and J lost 5 bases, with 10 bases between them. CDR3 sequence reads: CASSLNKHEQYF. DNA of the CDR3: TGTGCCAGCAGTCTCAATAAGCACGAGCAGTACTTC.

The rearrangement joins TRBV28 to TRBJ2-7; D uncertain. The germline V and J ends were trimmed by 4 bases and 3 bases, with 4 bases remaining between them. CDR3 length equals 11 residues. Per the germline V gene, CDR1 is MDHEN and CDR2 is SYDVKM. CDR3 protein: CASSSLYEQYF. The CDR3, as DNA: TGTGCCAGCAGTTCCCTCTACGAGCAGTACTTC.